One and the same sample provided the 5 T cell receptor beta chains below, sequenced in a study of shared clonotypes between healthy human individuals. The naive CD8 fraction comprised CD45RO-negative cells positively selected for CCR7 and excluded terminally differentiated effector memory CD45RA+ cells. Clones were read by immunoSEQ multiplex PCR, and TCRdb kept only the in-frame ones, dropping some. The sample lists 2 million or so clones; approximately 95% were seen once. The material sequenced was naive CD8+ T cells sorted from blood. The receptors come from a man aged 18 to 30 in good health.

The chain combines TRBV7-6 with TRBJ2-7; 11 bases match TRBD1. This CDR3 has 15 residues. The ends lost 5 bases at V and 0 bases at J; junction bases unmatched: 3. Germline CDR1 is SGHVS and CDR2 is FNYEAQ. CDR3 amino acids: CASSPGQGVSYEQYF. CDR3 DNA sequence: TGTGCCAGCAGCCCGGGACAGGGGGTCTCCTACGAGCAGTACTTC.

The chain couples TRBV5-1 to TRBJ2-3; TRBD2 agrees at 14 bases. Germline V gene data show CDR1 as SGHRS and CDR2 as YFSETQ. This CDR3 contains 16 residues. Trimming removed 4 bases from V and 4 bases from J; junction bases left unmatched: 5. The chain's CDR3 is CASSPGGLAGADTQYF. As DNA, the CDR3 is TGCGCCAGCAGCCCGGGGGGACTAGCGGGAGCAGATACGCAGTATTTT.

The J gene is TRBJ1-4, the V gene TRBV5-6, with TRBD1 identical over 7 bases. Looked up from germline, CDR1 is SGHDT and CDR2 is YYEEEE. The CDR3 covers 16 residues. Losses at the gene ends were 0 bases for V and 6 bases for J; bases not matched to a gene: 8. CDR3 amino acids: CASSLAIEGADEKLFF. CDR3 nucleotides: TGTGCCAGCAGCTTGGCGATAGAGGGGGCCGATGAAAAACTGTTTTTT.

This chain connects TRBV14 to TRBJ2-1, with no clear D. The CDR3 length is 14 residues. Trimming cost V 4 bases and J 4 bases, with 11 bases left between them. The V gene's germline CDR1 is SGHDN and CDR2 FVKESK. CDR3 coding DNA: TGTGCCAGCAGCCCCACGCCCATTTACAATGAGCAGTTCTTC. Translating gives CASSPTPIYNEQFF.

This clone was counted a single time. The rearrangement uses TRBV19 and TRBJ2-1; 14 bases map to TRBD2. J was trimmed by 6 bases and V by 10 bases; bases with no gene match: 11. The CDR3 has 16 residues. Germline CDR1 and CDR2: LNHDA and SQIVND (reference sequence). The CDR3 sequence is CATSTSGGVSPNEQFF. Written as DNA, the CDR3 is TGTGCCACGTCGACTAGCGGGGGGGTTAGTCCCAATGAGCAGTTCTTC.